This T cell receptor beta chain was documented in a study of T cell responses to AZD1222 COVID-19 vaccine. The study's findings and limits: With dominance at 160-218 and 743-854, vaccine-associated CD4 TCRs spanned spike. Reportedly, nearly half of unique spike TCRs recognized epitopes outside B.1.351/B.1.1.7 mutations.

Produced via immunoSEQ multiplex PCR; TCRdb's table is partial and in-frame only. The sample has under 130,000 clones; approximately 88% are singletons. Notes on this clone: The antigen is unknown.

In germline, CDR1 is SGHRS, CDR2 YFSETQ. This CDR3 is 15 amino acids long. V was trimmed by 4 bases and J by 3 bases, leaving 16 bases between them. The rearrangement joins TRBV5-1 to TRBJ1-2; TRBD1 is a possible D gene (5 bases). This specimen was peripheral blood, taken on day 0 of AZD1222 vaccination. This TCR came from an adult in good health. The CDR3 DNA reads as TGCGCCAGCAGCCCAGGGCCAACGGAGGACTATGGCTACACCTTC. Its protein product is CASSPGPTEDYGYTF.